This entry concerns a single T cell receptor beta chain. As to time point: newly diagnosed GD, antithyroid drugs for less than 3 months. Generation of the TCR library employed RNA extracted from PBMCs. The CDR3 length is 15 residues. Trimming removed 3 bases from V and 3 bases from J; junction bases left unmatched: 8. In germline, CDR1 is MDHEN, CDR2 SYDVKM. The data belong to a study of regulatory T cells in long-lasting Graves disease. Building of the TCR beta libraries involved iRepertoire HTBI primers and Arm-PCR of CDR3 regions. TCRdb itself ran the multiplex PCR reads through MiXCR, one entry per CDR3 protein. In the table there are over 350,000 distinct CDR3 sequences, 14% of which are singletons. The sample was also reused in another study, on T cells in Graves' hyperthyroidism and ophthalmopathy.

The sample in question was peripheral blood mononuclear cells (PBMCs), obtained at new diagnosis, from a patient treated with antithyroid drugs. The source is a woman aged 45-59 years with Graves disease. The chain recombines TRBV28 with TRBJ2-7; TRBD1 agrees at 7 bases. The DNA for the CDR3 is TGTGCCAGCAGTTTTCCCTTGGCAGGGGGCTACGAGCAGTACTTC. Translated, it gives CASSFPLAGGYEQYF.